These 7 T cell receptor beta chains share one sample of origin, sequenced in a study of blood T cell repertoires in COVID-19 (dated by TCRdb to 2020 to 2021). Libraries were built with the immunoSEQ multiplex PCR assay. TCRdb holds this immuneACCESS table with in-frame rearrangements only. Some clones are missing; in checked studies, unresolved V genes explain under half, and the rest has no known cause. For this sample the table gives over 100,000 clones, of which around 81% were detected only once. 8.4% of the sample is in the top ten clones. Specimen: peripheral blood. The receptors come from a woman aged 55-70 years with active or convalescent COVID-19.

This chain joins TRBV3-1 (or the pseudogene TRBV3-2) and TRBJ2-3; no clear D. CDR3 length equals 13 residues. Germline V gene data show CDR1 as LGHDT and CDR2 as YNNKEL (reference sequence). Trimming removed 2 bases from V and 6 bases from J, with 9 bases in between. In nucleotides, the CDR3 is TGTGCCAGCAGCCAACTAGAGCAGGATACGCAGTATTTT. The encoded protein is CASSQLEQDTQYF.

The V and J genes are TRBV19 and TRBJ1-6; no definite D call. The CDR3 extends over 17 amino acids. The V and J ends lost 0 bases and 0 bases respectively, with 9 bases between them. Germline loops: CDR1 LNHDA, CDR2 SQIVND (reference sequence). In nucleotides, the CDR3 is TGTGCCAGTAGTATAGATCGGGGAGTCTCCTATAATTCACCCCTCCACTTT. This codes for CASSIDRGVSYNSPLHF. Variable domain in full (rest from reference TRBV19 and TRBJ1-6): DGGITQSPKYLFRKEGQNVTLSCEQNLNHDAMYWYRQDPGQGLRLIYYSQIVNDFQKGDIAEGYSVSREKKESFPLTVTSAQKNPTAFYLCASSIDRGVSYNSPLHFGNGTRLTVT.

This chain's CDR3 is CASSYSWNTGELFF. The CDR3 coding sequence is TGTGCCAGCAGTTACAGCTGGAACACCGGGGAGCTGTTTTTT. The gene calls are TRBV6-5 and TRBJ2-2, with D hard to call. V was cut by 2 bases and J by 1 base, with 5 bases left in between. The CDR3 is 14 amino acids. Germline V CDR1 and CDR2: MNHEY, SVGAGI.

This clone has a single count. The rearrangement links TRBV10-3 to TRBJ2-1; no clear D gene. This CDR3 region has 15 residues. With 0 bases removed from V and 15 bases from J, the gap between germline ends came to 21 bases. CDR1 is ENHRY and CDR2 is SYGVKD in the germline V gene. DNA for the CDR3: TGTGCCATCAGTGAGTCGACGGCCGGGTTCGTTCTACCGTTCTTC. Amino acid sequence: CAISESTAGFVLPFF.

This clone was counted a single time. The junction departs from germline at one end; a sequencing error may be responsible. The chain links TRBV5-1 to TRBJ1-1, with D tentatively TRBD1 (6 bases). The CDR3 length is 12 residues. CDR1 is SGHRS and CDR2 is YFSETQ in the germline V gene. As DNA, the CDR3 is TGCGCCAGCAGCTTGGAGGGACAAGATAGGATCTTT. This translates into CASSLEGQDRIF.

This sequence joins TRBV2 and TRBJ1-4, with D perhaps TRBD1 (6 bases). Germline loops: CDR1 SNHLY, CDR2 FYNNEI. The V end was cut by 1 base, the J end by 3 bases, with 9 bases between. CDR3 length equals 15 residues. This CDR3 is CASSEGGQANEKLFF. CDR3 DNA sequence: TGTGCCAGCAGTGAAGGGGGACAAGCTAATGAAAAACTGTTTTTT.

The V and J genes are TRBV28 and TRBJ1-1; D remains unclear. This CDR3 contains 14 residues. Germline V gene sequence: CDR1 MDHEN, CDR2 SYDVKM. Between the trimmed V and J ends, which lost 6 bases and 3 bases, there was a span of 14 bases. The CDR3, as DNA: TGTGCCAGCAGACCGAGGACGGAGGACACTGAAGCTTTCTTT. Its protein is CASRPRTEDTEAFF.